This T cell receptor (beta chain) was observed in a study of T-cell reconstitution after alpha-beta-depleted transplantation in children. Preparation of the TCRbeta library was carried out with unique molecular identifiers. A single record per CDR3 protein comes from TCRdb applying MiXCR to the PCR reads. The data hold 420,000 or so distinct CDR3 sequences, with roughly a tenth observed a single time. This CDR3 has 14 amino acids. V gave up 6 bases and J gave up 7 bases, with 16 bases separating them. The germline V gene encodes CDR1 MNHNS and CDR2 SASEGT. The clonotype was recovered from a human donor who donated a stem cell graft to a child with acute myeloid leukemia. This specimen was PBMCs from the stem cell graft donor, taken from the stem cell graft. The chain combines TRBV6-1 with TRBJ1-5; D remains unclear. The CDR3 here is CASRGIAGGQPQHF. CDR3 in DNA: TGTGCCAGCAGGGGTATTGCGGGCGGGCAGCCCCAGCATTTT.